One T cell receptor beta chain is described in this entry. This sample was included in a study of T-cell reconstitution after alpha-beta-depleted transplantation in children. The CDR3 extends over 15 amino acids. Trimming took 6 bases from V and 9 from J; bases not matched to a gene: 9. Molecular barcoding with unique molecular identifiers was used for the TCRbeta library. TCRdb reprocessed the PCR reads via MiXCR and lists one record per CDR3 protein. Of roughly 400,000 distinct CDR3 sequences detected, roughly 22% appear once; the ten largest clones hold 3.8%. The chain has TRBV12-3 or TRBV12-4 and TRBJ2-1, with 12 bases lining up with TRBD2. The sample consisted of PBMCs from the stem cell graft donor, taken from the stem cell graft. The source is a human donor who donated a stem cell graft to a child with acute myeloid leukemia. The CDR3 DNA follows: TGTGCCAGCAGCTGGCTAGCGGGAGGGAGAGGTGAGCAGTTCTTC. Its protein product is CASSWLAGGRGEQFF.